Shown below are 2 T cell receptor beta chains from a single sample sequenced in a study of blood T cell repertoires in COVID-19. The protocol was immunoSEQ multiplex PCR, while the TCRdb copy is restricted to in-frame clones and leaves out a portion. Here the sample spans fewer than 200,000 clones, 85% to 90% being singletons. Input material: peripheral blood. The receptors stem from a woman in her 70s with COVID-19, enrolled during active disease.

The CDR3 loop reads CASSLESGSNQPQHF. The CDR3 DNA reads as TGTGCCAGCAGCTTGGAGTCAGGAAGCAATCAGCCCCAGCATTTT. The rearrangement uses TRBV5-8 and TRBJ1-5; D gene unclear. The V gene's germline CDR1 is SGHTS and CDR2 YDEGEE. Trimming took 0 bases from V and 1 from J, leaving 8 bases between them. The CDR3 sequence is 15 residues long.

The chain combines TRBV6-2 or TRBV6-3 with TRBJ1-4; D uncertain. The ends were cut back, 1 base at V and 0 bases at J, with 9 bases in the middle. CDR1 is MNHEY, CDR2 SVGEGT, per germline. There are 16 residues in the CDR3. The CDR3 sequence: CASSYFRDATNEKLFF. CDR3 DNA: TGTGCCAGCAGTTACTTCCGGGATGCAACTAATGAAAAACTGTTTTTT.